Below, 29 T cell receptor beta chains from the same sample are listed, as sequenced in a study of blood T cell repertoires in COVID-19. The protocol was immunoSEQ multiplex PCR, while the TCRdb copy is restricted to in-frame clones and leaves out a portion. The sample records fewer than 350,000 clones, roughly 85% being singletons. The sequencing sample was made of PBMCs or T cells enriched from blood (not recorded which). The origin of the receptors is a woman in her thirties or forties with acute COVID-19.

The rearrangement uses TRBV10-3 and TRBJ2-7; 7 positions agree with TRBD1. Germline V gene sequence: CDR1 ENHRY, CDR2 SYGVKD. After removal of 2 bases from V and 2 bases from J, the junction contained 12 bases not matched to a gene. The CDR3 spans 17 residues. The CDR3 DNA reads TGTGCCATCAGTGAGCCCACAGGGGCGGGTCGAACCTACGAGCAGTACTTC. Its translation is CAISEPTGAGRTYEQYF.

V and J are TRBV7-8 and TRBJ1-4, with unresolved D. Germline CDR1 SGHVS, CDR2 FQNEAQ. Between the trimmed V and J ends, which lost 5 bases and 7 bases, there was a span of 17 bases. CDR3 length: 15 residues. The CDR3 protein is CASSPRGWTGEKLFF. CDR3 nucleotide sequence: TGTGCCAGCAGCCCACGGGGATGGACGGGTGAAAAACTGTTTTTT.

This clone turned up a few times. V and J are TRBV13 and TRBJ1-2; D is perhaps TRBD1 (5 bases). The germline V gene has CDR1 PRHDT and CDR2 FYEKMQ (reference sequence). This CDR3 comprises 15 residues. With 1 base removed from V and 1 base from J, the gap between germline ends came to 10 bases. CDR3: CASSLVGGFNYGYTF. The CDR3 bases are TGTGCCAGCAGCTTAGTTGGGGGGTTTAACTATGGCTACACCTTC.

This clone was found once. The chain is built from TRBV18 and TRBJ2-3; 7 bases match TRBD2. There are 17 residues in the CDR3. Germline V gene sequence: CDR1 KGHSH, CDR2 LQKENI. V shed 4 bases and J 0 bases; nucleotides not matched to a gene: 10. CDR3 loop: CASSRFLWEGSTDTQYF. The CDR3 region has the DNA TGTGCCAGCTCACGTTTTTTGTGGGAGGGCAGCACAGATACGCAGTATTTT.

The chain carries TRBV5-4 and TRBJ2-1, with 12 bases matching TRBD2. The CDR3 consists of 19 residues. CDR1 is SGHNT and CDR2 is YYREEE in the germline V gene (reference sequence). The V segment lost 2 bases and the J segment 2 bases; nucleotides outside the gene matches: 11. CDR3 sequence reads: CASSLMGKASGGAYNEQFF. The CDR3 DNA is TGTGCCAGCAGCTTAATGGGAAAGGCTAGCGGGGGGGCCTACAATGAGCAGTTCTTC.

The chain couples TRBV27 to TRBJ2-6; 10 bases map to TRBD1. The CDR3 consists of 15 residues. Germline lookup yields CDR1 MNHEY and CDR2 SMNVEV (reference sequence). V dropped 10 bases and J dropped 1; count of bases not matched to a gene: 4. Here the CDR3 DNA reads TGTGCCACGAGACAGGGGGCGTCTGGGGCCAACGTCCTGACTTTC. Amino acids: CATRQGASGANVLTF.

The J gene is TRBJ1-1, the V gene TRBV12-5; D unresolved. Per the germline V gene, CDR1 is LGHNT and CDR2 is FRNRAP. This CDR3 spans 12 amino acids. Between the trimmed V and J ends, which lost 4 bases and 3 bases, there was a span of 6 bases. CDR3 amino acids: CASGSGDTEAFF. The CDR3 nucleotides are TGTGCTAGTGGTTCAGGCGACACTGAAGCTTTCTTT.

The rearrangement links TRBV15 to TRBJ1-2, with 11 nucleotides matching TRBD1. Germline V gene data show CDR1 as LNHNV and CDR2 as YYDKDF (reference sequence). Germline trimming cut 3 bases from V and 7 bases from J; bases unmatched to any gene: 10. The CDR3 runs 16 residues. In DNA form, the CDR3 reads TGTGCCACCAGCAGGGGACAGGGGGGACCTTCGGGTGGCTACACCTTC. Encoded protein: CATSRGQGGPSGGYTF.

The gene calls are TRBV7-9 and TRBJ2-2, with 9 nucleotides matching TRBD1. Per the germline V gene, CDR1 is SEHNR and CDR2 is FQNEAQ (reference sequence). Trimming removed 2 bases from V and 7 bases from J; junction bases left unmatched: 8. This CDR3 has 16 residues. The CDR3: CASSLSPGQGNGELFF. The CDR3 bases are TGTGCCAGCAGCTTATCGCCGGGACAGGGTAACGGGGAGCTGTTTTTT.

The V gene is TRBV2, the J gene TRBJ1-4; 7 positions match TRBD1. Germline assignment: CDR1 SNHLY and CDR2 FYNNEI. V lost 8 bases to trimming and J lost 6 bases; unmatched junction nucleotides: 6. The CDR3 sequence is 13 residues long. This CDR3 reads CASRDSPHEKLFF. CDR3 nucleotides: TGTGCCAGCCGGGACAGCCCCCATGAAAAACTGTTTTTT.

The rearrangement uses TRBV27 and TRBJ2-5; possible D gene TRBD1, 5 bases. The V end was cut by 3 bases, the J end by 2 bases, with 10 bases between. This CDR3 spans 14 amino acids. Germline assignment: CDR1 MNHEY and CDR2 SMNVEV (reference sequence). The CDR3 region is CASSFGTGQETQYF. DNA of the CDR3: TGTGCCAGCAGTTTCGGTACAGGTCAAGAGACCCAGTACTTC.

The chain recombines TRBV7-9 with TRBJ2-6; TRBD2 might be the D (5 bases). The CDR3 is 17 residues long. The V gene lost 4 bases and the J gene lost 0 bases, with 13 bases spanning the gap. CDR1 and CDR2 from the germline V gene are SEHNR and FQNEAQ (reference sequence). CDR3 region: CASSSVRGSSGANVLTF. The DNA for the CDR3 is TGTGCCAGCAGCTCAGTCCGGGGAAGCTCTGGGGCCAACGTCCTGACTTTC.

The chain combines TRBV9 with TRBJ1-6; D may be TRBD1 (5 bases). Germline V CDR1 and CDR2: SGDLS, YYNGEE. The CDR3 is 15 residues long. The V end was cut by 6 bases, the J end by 1 base, with 11 bases between. The CDR3 sequence is CASKSTDSYNSPLHF. The CDR3 DNA follows: TGTGCCAGCAAGTCGACAGATTCCTATAATTCACCCCTCCACTTT.

The V and J genes are TRBV6-5 and TRBJ2-7; 10 bases map to TRBD1. The V gene end was trimmed by 6 bases and the J gene end by 4 bases; junction bases not matched to a gene: 6. This CDR3 comprises 14 residues. Germline loops: CDR1 MNHEY, CDR2 SVGAGI. CDR3 bases: TGTGCCAGCAGCCCCGGGACAGGGGAATACGAGCAGTACTTC. This encodes CASSPGTGEYEQYF.

The rearrangement links TRBV27 to TRBJ1-1; the D is unclear. The length of the CDR3 is 12 residues. With 6 bases removed from V and 1 base from J, the gap between germline ends came to 6 bases. CDR1 MNHEY and CDR2 SMNVEV come from the germline V gene (reference sequence). DNA of the CDR3: TGTGCCAGCAGGAACAGGAACACTGAAGCTTTCTTT. Translating gives CASRNRNTEAFF.

This chain links TRBV7-8 with TRBJ1-1; 8 bases agree with TRBD1. V dropped 1 base and J dropped 5; count of bases not matched to a gene: 12. The CDR3 extends over 17 amino acids. The germline V gene has CDR1 SGHVS and CDR2 FQNEAQ. The CDR3 loop is CASSLGRTGTKVTEAFF. CDR3 DNA: TGTGCCAGCAGCTTAGGGCGGACAGGGACGAAGGTAACTGAAGCTTTCTTT.

The chain recombines TRBV6-5 with TRBJ2-7, with D possibly being TRBD2 (5 bases). Trimming removed 8 bases at V and 0 bases at J, with 11 bases between. Per the germline V gene, CDR1 is MNHEY and CDR2 is SVGAGI. The CDR3 is made up of 13 amino acids. The CDR3 DNA reads as TGTGCCAGCGAAGGCACTAGCTCCTACGAGCAGTACTTC. Amino acids: CASEGTSSYEQYF.

The CDR3: CASSKGGRGLRNYGYTF. As DNA, the CDR3 is TGTGCCAGCAGCAAAGGAGGCAGGGGGCTACGTAACTATGGCTACACCTTC. The rearrangement links TRBV21-1 to TRBJ1-2; TRBD1, the table's D call, was not compared with the DNA. TRBV21-1 is reported as a pseudogene. This CDR3 comprises 17 residues.

CDR3 region: CASSLLAMNTEAFF. CDR3 sequence (DNA): TGCGCCAGCAGCTTGTTAGCCATGAACACTGAAGCTTTCTTT. The chain links TRBV5-1 to TRBJ1-1; D remains ambiguous. From germline, CDR1 is SGHRS and CDR2 YFSETQ. V gave up 1 base and J gave up 0 bases, with 7 bases separating them. The CDR3 covers 14 residues.

The J gene is TRBJ2-3, the V gene TRBV2; weak D call: TRBD2 (6 bases). The CDR3 has 13 amino acids. CDR1 SNHLY and CDR2 FYNNEI come from the germline V gene. With 6 bases removed from V and 6 bases from J, the gap between germline ends came to 13 bases. This CDR3 is CASRGLVSDTQYF. CDR3 coding DNA: TGTGCCAGCAGGGGACTGGTTTCGGATACGCAGTATTTT.

This clone was recorded only once. The chain is built from TRBV5-1 and TRBJ2-7; D unclear. Between the trimmed V and J ends, which lost 4 bases and 3 bases, there was a span of 11 bases. CDR3 length: 13 residues. Germline CDR1 is SGHRS and CDR2 is YFSETQ. The CDR3 region has the DNA TGCGCCAGCAGCCCCGCGGCCTACTACGAGCAGTACTTC. Translated: CASSPAAYYEQYF.

The rearrangement links TRBV28 to TRBJ1-5; D ambiguous. The V end lost 10 bases, the J end lost 5 bases, and 6 bases lay between the germline ends. Germline CDR1 reads MDHEN; CDR2 reads SYDVKM. CDR3 size: 10 residues. This CDR3 reads CATSDQPQHF. In DNA form, the CDR3 reads TGTGCCACAAGCGATCAGCCCCAGCATTTT.

The chain joins TRBV29-1 to TRBJ1-1; D not resolved. The CDR3 loop spans 13 amino acids. Germline CDR1 and CDR2: SQVTM and ANQGSEA. V was clipped by 7 bases and J by 1 base, with 13 bases between them. Here the CDR3 reads CSASAAPNTEAFF. Here the CDR3 DNA reads TGCAGCGCCAGTGCCGCCCCGAACACTGAAGCTTTCTTT.

The chain uses TRBV15 and TRBJ1-1; weak D call: TRBD1 (6 bases). From germline, CDR1 is LNHNV and CDR2 YYDKDF (reference sequence). Trimming removed 5 bases from V and 7 bases from J, with 26 bases in between. The CDR3 is made up of 17 amino acids. The CDR3 region is CATSPPGAGHGGGEAFF. DNA of the CDR3: TGTGCCACCAGCCCACCAGGAGCGGGACACGGGGGGGGTGAAGCTTTCTTT.

The chain carries TRBV5-4 and TRBJ1-4; 8 bases agree with TRBD1. Germline CDR1 SGHNT, CDR2 YYREEE (reference sequence). This CDR3 has 15 amino acids. Losses at the gene ends were 4 bases for V and 6 bases for J; bases not matched to a gene: 8. CDR3 protein: CASSLKTGEDEKLFF. CDR3 nucleotides: TGTGCCAGCAGCCTAAAGACAGGGGAAGATGAAAAACTGTTTTTT.

The chain recombines TRBV18 with TRBJ2-4, with a weak D call TRBD1 (5 bases). From germline, CDR1 is KGHSH and CDR2 LQKENI. V lost 1 base, J lost 9 bases, and 10 bases lay in between. This CDR3 region has 13 residues. The CDR3 sequence: CASSPLREGIQYF. The CDR3 coding sequence is TGTGCCAGCTCACCACTCAGGGAAGGCATTCAGTACTTC.

The gene calls are TRBV19 and TRBJ2-1; 7 bases are a match to TRBD2. This CDR3 has 15 residues. Germline trimming cut 8 bases from V and 0 bases from J; bases unmatched to any gene: 7. Germline CDR1 reads LNHDA; CDR2 reads SQIVND (reference sequence). The CDR3 DNA reads as TGTGCCAGTGGGGGAGCGGGGAACTCCTACAATGAGCAGTTCTTC. Translating gives CASGGAGNSYNEQFF.

This chain links TRBV5-4 with TRBJ2-2, with 7 bases lining up with TRBD1. The germline V gene has CDR1 SGHNT and CDR2 YYREEE (reference sequence). This CDR3 comprises 16 residues. The ends lost 1 base at V and 2 bases at J; junction bases unmatched: 5. CDR3 protein: CASSLSRTGNTGELFF. CDR3 bases: TGTGCCAGCAGCTTGTCTCGGACAGGAAACACCGGGGAGCTGTTTTTT.

The chain combines TRBV5-6 with TRBJ1-2, with 7 bases lining up with TRBD1. J was trimmed by 3 bases and V by 4 bases; bases with no gene match: 6. Germline CDR1 and CDR2: SGHDT and YYEEEE. The CDR3 covers 14 residues. The CDR3 DNA reads as TGTGCCAGCAGCCCCACGACAGGGCACTATGGCTACACCTTC. This encodes CASSPTTGHYGYTF.